Below are 28 T cell receptor beta chains sequenced from a single sample in a study of radiotherapy plus CTLA-4 blockade in lung cancer (dated by TCRdb to about 2018). The library was generated by the immunoSEQ multiplex PCR assay. This immuneACCESS table, as held by TCRdb, lists in-frame sequences with V and J called but not all clones. Of the missing ones, under half trace to an unresolved V gene in checked studies; the others have no known cause. The sample contains 32,000 or so clones, 70% to 75% of them found a single time. The ten largest make up roughly 14% of the sample. The sample consisted of peripheral blood, taken from a patient treated with radiotherapy plus ipilimumab. The source of these receptors is a human donor with non-small cell lung cancer that progressed on radiotherapy plus ipilimumab.

The J gene is TRBJ2-5, the V gene TRBV7-2; tentative D call: TRBD1 (5 bases). The CDR3 totals 13 residues. Trimming took 1 base from V and 3 from J, leaving 6 bases between them. Germline CDR1 SGHTA, CDR2 FQGNSA. CDR3 amino acids: CASSLGQKETQYF. Here the CDR3 DNA reads TGTGCCAGCAGCTTAGGACAGAAAGAGACCCAGTACTTC.

The V call is TRBV19, the J call TRBJ1-4; TRBD1 might be the D (6 bases). V shed 7 bases and J shed 3 bases, with 12 bases lying between them. This CDR3 is built from 14 residues. From germline, CDR1 is LNHDA and CDR2 SQIVND (reference sequence). CDR3 protein: CASTQRTANEKLFF. In nucleotides, the CDR3 is TGTGCCAGTACCCAGAGGACAGCTAATGAAAAACTGTTTTTT.

The V call is TRBV27, the J call TRBJ1-4; 8 bases fit TRBD1. CDR1 MNHEY and CDR2 SMNVEV come from the germline V gene (reference sequence). The CDR3 has 14 amino acids. The J segment lost 5 bases and the V segment lost 6 bases, leaving 5 bases of the junction unmatched. The CDR3 region has the DNA TGTGCCAGCAGCCAGGGGGCCTACAATGAAAAACTGTTTTTT. It yields the protein CASSQGAYNEKLFF.

This clone showed up just a few times. This chain joins TRBV19 and TRBJ2-7; 10 bases map to TRBD2. This CDR3 has 13 amino acids. Germline lookup yields CDR1 LNHDA and CDR2 SQIVND (reference sequence). V gave up 6 bases and J gave up 3 bases; unmatched junction bases: 2. For the CDR3, the DNA is TGTGCCAGTAGCCGGACTAGCGGCTACGAGCAGTACTTC. This gives the protein CASSRTSGYEQYF.

This rearrangement joins TRBV7-9 to TRBJ2-5; D is unresolved. The germline V and J ends were trimmed by 5 bases and 4 bases, with 14 bases remaining between them. CDR1 is SEHNR and CDR2 is FQNEAQ in the germline V gene (reference sequence). The CDR3 is 14 residues long. The CDR3 region has the DNA TGTGCCAGCAGCCCATCTCTTGCAGGAGAGACCCAGTACTTC. Residues: CASSPSLAGETQYF. Together with reference TRBV7-9 and TRBJ2-5, the CDR3 gives the full variable domain: DTGVSQNPRHKITKRGQNVTFRCDPISEHNRLYWYRQTLGQGPEFLTYFQNEAQLEKSRLLSDRFSAERPKGSFSTLEIQRTEQGDSAMYLCASSPSLAGETQYFGPGTRLLVL.

The rearrangement links TRBV19 to TRBJ2-7; 7 nucleotides align to TRBD1. Germline V gives CDR1 LNHDA, CDR2 SQIVND (reference sequence). The CDR3 covers 13 residues. After removal of 4 bases from V and 2 bases from J, the junction contained 2 bases not matched to a gene. The CDR3 here is CASSKTGTYEQYF. The CDR3 nucleotides read TGTGCCAGTAGTAAGACAGGGACCTACGAGCAGTACTTC. The variable domain in full, with the rest retrieved from reference TRBV19 and TRBJ2-7, is DGGITQSPKYLFRKEGQNVTLSCEQNLNHDAMYWYRQDPGQGLRLIYYSQIVNDFQKGDIAEGYSVSREKKESFPLTVTSAQKNPTAFYLCASSKTGTYEQYFGPGTRLTVT.

The rearrangement uses TRBV7-9 and TRBJ1-3; D remains ambiguous. Germline CDR1 and CDR2: SEHNR and FQNEAQ (reference sequence). Trimming took off 4 bases at V and 2 bases at J, with 6 bases between the two ends. This CDR3 region has 13 residues. CDR3 sequence (DNA): TGTGCCAGCAGCTCCTCCACTGGAAACACCATATATTTT. It translates to CASSSSTGNTIYF. Drawing the rest from reference TRBV7-9 and TRBJ1-3, the complete variable domain is DTGVSQNPRHKITKRGQNVTFRCDPISEHNRLYWYRQTLGQGPEFLTYFQNEAQLEKSRLLSDRFSAERPKGSFSTLEIQRTEQGDSAMYLCASSSSTGNTIYFGEGSWLTVV.

This rearrangement joins TRBV18 to TRBJ1-1; no reliable D call. Trimming took 5 bases from V and 0 from J, leaving 10 bases between them. This CDR3 region has 14 residues. The germline V gene has CDR1 KGHSH and CDR2 LQKENI. CDR3 sequence reads: CASSVGVVNTEAFF. In DNA, the CDR3 is TGTGCCAGCTCAGTTGGGGTGGTGAACACTGAAGCTTTCTTT.

The V call is TRBV4-1, the J call TRBJ1-5; D is perhaps TRBD1 (6 bases). Germline CDR1 and CDR2: MGHRA and YSYEKL. V gave up 0 bases and J gave up 3 bases, with 12 bases separating them. The CDR3 runs to 16 residues. The DNA of the CDR3 is TGCGCCAGCAGCCAAGAAGGGGGGGCCTTCAATCAGCCCCAGCATTTT. Amino acid sequence: CASSQEGGAFNQPQHF.

The chain recombines TRBV4-1 with TRBJ2-2, with 12 nucleotides matching TRBD2. V gave up 0 bases and J gave up 3 bases; unmatched junction bases: 5. Germline assignment: CDR1 MGHRA and CDR2 YSYEKL. The CDR3 is made up of 18 amino acids. CDR3 in amino acids: CASSQDRTSGMYTGELFF. The CDR3 coding sequence is TGCGCCAGCAGCCAAGATAGGACTAGCGGGATGTACACCGGGGAGCTGTTTTTT.

The J gene is TRBJ2-1, the V gene TRBV7-8, with 12 bases identical to TRBD2. The CDR3 sequence is 16 residues long. Germline V gene sequence: CDR1 SGHVS, CDR2 FQNEAQ. The J segment lost 10 bases and the V segment lost 3 bases, leaving 10 bases of the junction unmatched. The CDR3 DNA reads as TGTGCCAGCAGCTTCGACCGACTAGCGGGAGTAAAAGAGCAGTTCTTC. It yields the protein CASSFDRLAGVKEQFF.

The chain recombines TRBV7-6 with TRBJ1-6; D is unclear. CDR1 is SGHVS and CDR2 is FNYEAQ in the germline V gene. The CDR3 contains 14 residues. The V and J ends lost 5 bases and 7 bases respectively, with 12 bases between them. The CDR3 reads CASSPGLANSPLHF. CDR3 sequence (DNA): TGTGCCAGCAGCCCAGGACTGGCCAATTCACCCCTCCACTTT.

The rearrangement links TRBV7-3 to TRBJ2-7; 10 positions agree with TRBD1. This CDR3 contains 13 residues. Germline-derived CDR1 and CDR2 are SGHTA and FQGTGA. Trimming removed 5 bases from V and 7 bases from J; junction bases left unmatched: 5. This CDR3 reads CASSPGTGVEQYF. In DNA form, the CDR3 reads TGTGCCAGCAGCCCCGGGACAGGGGTTGAGCAGTACTTC.

The chain employs TRBV11-1 and TRBJ2-1; no clear D gene. V was pared by 5 bases and J by 1 base, with 12 bases between. The CDR3 consists of 15 residues. Germline values: CDR1 SGHAT, CDR2 FQDESV (reference sequence). CDR3 residues: CASSAEVGSYNEQFF. DNA for the CDR3: TGTGCCAGCAGCGCCGAGGTGGGGTCCTACAATGAGCAGTTCTTC.

V gene TRBV4-3 combines with J gene TRBJ2-2; 16 bases agree with TRBD2. This CDR3 comprises 21 residues. V lost 0 bases to trimming and J lost 9 bases; unmatched junction nucleotides: 16. CDR1 is LGHNA, CDR2 YSLEER, per germline. The CDR3: CASSQENGMGLAGGQVWELFF. The CDR3 DNA follows: TGCGCCAGCAGCCAAGAGAATGGGATGGGACTAGCGGGGGGGCAGGTTTGGGAGCTGTTTTTT.

This clone has only a few counts. The junction does not match germline at one end; this may be a read error. The chain combines TRBV4-1 with TRBJ2-1; a possible D gene is TRBD2 (6 bases). CDR1 is MGHRA and CDR2 is YSYEKL in the germline V gene. CDR3 size: 14 residues. The CDR3 loop is CASSRGTGNNEQFF. The CDR3 region has the DNA TGTGCCAGCAGCCGGGGGACGGGGAACAATGAGCAGTTCTTC.

The chain uses TRBV2 and TRBJ2-7; tentatively, D is TRBD1 (5 bases). The CDR3 spans 14 residues. V was pared by 7 bases and J by 2 bases, with 15 bases between. Per germline, CDR1 SNHLY and CDR2 FYNNEI. CDR3 residues: CASTSAGLTYEQYF. The CDR3 coding sequence is TGTGCCAGCACGTCCGCAGGGCTTACCTACGAGCAGTACTTC.

V usage is TRBV13 and J usage is TRBJ2-5; D not certain. The CDR3 spans 13 residues. CDR1 is PRHDT, CDR2 FYEKMQ, per germline (reference sequence). Trimming removed 8 bases at V and 0 bases at J, with 10 bases between. Here the CDR3 reads CASLAAYQETQYF. CDR3 bases: TGTGCCAGCCTGGCGGCGTACCAAGAGACCCAGTACTTC. The entire variable domain, with the rest obtained from reference TRBV13 and TRBJ2-5, is as follows: AAGVIQSPRHLIKEKRETATLKCYPIPRHDTVYWYQQGPGQDPQFLISFYEKMQSDKGSIPDRFSAQQFSDYHSELNMSSLELGDSALYFCASLAAYQETQYFGPGTRLLVL.

The chain is built from TRBV4-1 and TRBJ1-4; D ambiguous. The ends were cut back, 0 bases at V and 0 bases at J, with 14 bases in the middle. The CDR3 length is 18 residues. Germline CDR1 MGHRA, CDR2 YSYEKL. In nucleotides, the CDR3 is TGCGCCAGCAGCCAAGATTTCCCTACCCGCGCAACTAATGAAAAACTGTTTTTT. This sequence encodes CASSQDFPTRATNEKLFF.

This sequence joins TRBV5-1 and TRBJ1-5; D remains unclear. The V gene lost 2 bases and the J gene lost 7 bases, with 10 bases spanning the gap. CDR1 is SGHRS and CDR2 is YFSETQ in the germline V gene. This CDR3 spans 13 amino acids. CDR3 in amino acids: CASSLGGGQPQHF. The CDR3 region has the DNA TGCGCCAGCAGCTTAGGAGGAGGGCAGCCCCAGCATTTT.

The chain uses TRBV4-2 and TRBJ1-5; D call uncertain. Trimming cost V 0 bases and J 0 bases, with 6 bases left between them. Germline CDR1 reads LGHNA; CDR2 reads YNFKEQ. The CDR3 spans 15 residues. As DNA, the CDR3 is TGTGCCAGCAGCCAAGAAGGAGTTAGCAATCAGCCCCAGCATTTT. Translating it yields CASSQEGVSNQPQHF.

The CDR3, as DNA: TGTGCCAGCAGCTTGGGACTAGCGGGAGGGCCCGACAATGAGCAGTTCTTC. Translating gives CASSLGLAGGPDNEQFF. The J gene is TRBJ2-1, the V gene TRBV7-2; 16 nucleotides match TRBD2. The CDR3 has 17 residues. CDR1 and CDR2 from the germline V gene are SGHTA and FQGNSA. V shed 3 bases, J shed 5 bases, and the junction held 4 bases outside the gene matches.

V and J are TRBV4-1 and TRBJ1-5; a weak D match, TRBD1 (6 bases). V gave up 0 bases and J gave up 6 bases, with 9 bases separating them. Per the germline V gene, CDR1 is MGHRA and CDR2 is YSYEKL. The CDR3 loop spans 14 amino acids. This CDR3 reads CASSQDKQGQPQHF. CDR3 DNA sequence: TGCGCCAGCAGCCAAGATAAACAGGGTCAGCCCCAGCATTTT.

The genes are TRBV28 and TRBJ2-3, with no clear D. The germline V gene has CDR1 MDHEN and CDR2 SYDVKM. V was cut by 5 bases and J by 9 bases, with 15 bases left in between. The CDR3 runs to 13 residues. The CDR3 DNA reads as TGTGCCAGCAGTGCCCCCGGGCGCCTCACGCAGTATTTT. It yields the protein CASSAPGRLTQYF.

CDR3 nucleotides: TGTGCTAGTGCCGAGACAGCTGAAGCTTTCTTT. Translating it yields CASAETAEAFF. V usage is TRBV12-5 and J usage is TRBJ1-1; the D gene is possibly TRBD1 (5 bases). This CDR3 contains 11 residues. The V gene lost 7 bases and the J gene lost 6 bases, with 9 bases spanning the gap. Germline assignment: CDR1 LGHNT and CDR2 FRNRAP.

The CDR3 is CATAGDSNQPQHF. The CDR3 DNA reads as TGTGCCACCGCAGGGGATAGCAATCAGCCCCAGCATTTT. This chain joins TRBV28 and TRBJ1-5; maybe TRBD1 (6 bases). Germline CDR1 MDHEN, CDR2 SYDVKM. The CDR3 sequence is 13 residues long. The V end lost 10 bases, the J end lost 0 bases, and 10 bases lay between the germline ends.

The chain recombines TRBV6-5 with TRBJ2-1; D ambiguous. The CDR3 is made up of 9 amino acids. Germline assignment: CDR1 MNHEY and CDR2 SVGAGI. The germline V and J ends were trimmed by 11 bases and 6 bases, with 5 bases remaining between them. This CDR3 reads CAGSNEQFF. In DNA, the CDR3 is TGTGCCGGATCCAATGAGCAGTTCTTC.

By its share, this clone is medium-sized. V is TRBV4-1 and J is TRBJ1-1; TRBD1 might be the D (5 bases). Trimming pared 2 bases from V and 2 bases from J, leaving 12 bases between. CDR3 size: 15 residues. Germline CDR1 reads MGHRA; CDR2 reads YSYEKL. For the CDR3, the DNA is TGCGCCAGCAGCCAAACCTTGACAGCCAACACTGAAGCTTTCTTT. As protein: CASSQTLTANTEAFF.